Below are 16 T cell receptor beta chains sequenced from a single sample in a study of T cell changes during pregnancy in multiple sclerosis (dated by TCRdb to between 2017 and 2020). Libraries came from the immunoSEQ multiplex PCR assay. The table comes from immuneACCESS by way of TCRdb, which keeps in-frame sequences with V and J called. Part of the clones is missing from these tables; in studies checked, under half for an unresolved V gene and the rest for unknown reasons. The sample table lists fewer than 100,000 clones, just over 90% of them with a count of one. 2.5% to 3% of the sample goes to the ten largest clones. Sample: peripheral blood, taken after pregnancy. These receptors all stem from a female donor in good health, enrolled as a control in a pregnancy study.

The V and J genes are TRBV13 and TRBJ2-1, with D perhaps matching TRBD1 (6 bases). Germline lookup yields CDR1 PRHDT and CDR2 FYEKMQ (reference sequence). Trimming took 3 bases from V and 7 from J, leaving 19 bases between them. This CDR3 region has 16 residues. The CDR3 DNA follows: TGTGCCAGCAGCTTGAGACAGGTTGGGCGTGGGAATGAGCAGTTCTTC. This sequence encodes CASSLRQVGRGNEQFF. The full variable domain, with the rest looked up from reference TRBV13 and TRBJ2-1, is AAGVIQSPRHLIKEKRETATLKCYPIPRHDTVYWYQQGPGQDPQFLISFYEKMQSDKGSIPDRFSAQQFSDYHSELNMSSLELGDSALYFCASSLRQVGRGNEQFFGPGTRLTVL.

In DNA, the CDR3 is TGTGCCAGCCTCGGCGTTTCAGGGGGCCGAACTGAAGCTTTCTTT. Translated: CASLGVSGGRTEAFF. The V and J genes are TRBV6-5 and TRBJ1-1; TRBD1 matches at 8 bases. J was trimmed by 5 bases and V by 8 bases; bases with no gene match: 13. The germline gives CDR1 MNHEY, CDR2 SVGAGI. CDR3 length: 15 residues.

This chain connects TRBV7-2 to TRBJ1-1; weak D call: TRBD1 (6 bases). From germline, CDR1 is SGHTA and CDR2 FQGNSA. CDR3 length: 14 residues. V dropped 0 bases and J dropped 11 bases, with 16 bases sitting between them. The CDR3 spells CASSLAEDSPGAFF. DNA of the CDR3: TGTGCCAGCAGCTTAGCGGAGGACAGCCCAGGTGCTTTCTTT. The full variable domain, completed using reference TRBV7-2 and TRBJ1-1, is GAGVSQSPSNKVTEKGKDVELRCDPISGHTALYWYRQSLGQGLEFLIYFQGNSAPDKSGLPSDRFSAERTGGSVSTLTIQRTQQEDSAVYLCASSLAEDSPGAFFGQGTRLTVV.

The chain is built from TRBV10-1 and TRBJ1-1; TRBD1 matches 7 bases. The CDR3 sequence is 13 residues long. The ends lost 0 bases at V and 11 bases at J; junction bases unmatched: 6. Per the germline V gene, CDR1 is WNHNN and CDR2 is SYGVQD (reference sequence). The CDR3 protein is CASSESTGERAFF. CDR3 coding DNA: TGCGCCAGCAGTGAGTCCACAGGGGAGAGGGCTTTCTTT.

The chain recombines TRBV15 with TRBJ2-2; D perhaps matches TRBD2 (5 bases). Trimming removed 5 bases at V and 0 bases at J, with 16 bases between. This CDR3 spans 17 amino acids. Germline CDR1 is LNHNV and CDR2 is YYDKDF (reference sequence). CDR3 coding DNA: TGTGCCACCAGCGGAGGTAGAGGGAGCGCGAACACCGGGGAGCTGTTTTTT. This gives the protein CATSGGRGSANTGELFF. Complete variable domain (other parts from reference TRBV15 and TRBJ2-2): DAMVIQNPRYQVTQFGKPVTLSCSQTLNHNVMYWYQQKSSQAPKLLFHYYDKDFNNEADTPDNFQSRRPNTSFCFLDIRSPGLGDTAMYLCATSGGRGSANTGELFFGEGSRLTVL.

The chain has TRBV11-3 and TRBJ2-3; the D gene is possibly TRBD2 (6 bases). Germline CDR1 is SGHNT and CDR2 is YENEEA. Trimming shortened V by 1 base and J by 2 bases, and 10 bases separated the two germline ends. The CDR3 contains 15 residues. CDR3 in amino acids: CASSLGGTPTDTQYF. The CDR3, as DNA: TGTGCCAGCAGCTTAGGGGGGACTCCCACAGATACGCAGTATTTT.

This clone has just one count. This chain joins TRBV19 and TRBJ1-6; 7 bases agree with TRBD1. The CDR3 covers 14 residues. The germline V gene has CDR1 LNHDA and CDR2 SQIVND (reference sequence). After removal of 3 bases from V and 14 bases from J, the junction contained 10 bases not matched to a gene. This chain's CDR3 is CASSISGQPLSLHF. CDR3 nucleotide sequence: TGTGCCAGTAGTATTTCGGGACAGCCTCTGTCCCTCCACTTT.

The chain is built from TRBV5-1 and TRBJ2-2; 8 bases agree with TRBD2. Germline V gives CDR1 SGHRS, CDR2 YFSETQ. V trimming: 0 bases; J trimming: 0 bases; junction bases outside the gene matches: 7. CDR3 length: 18 residues. CDR3 sequence: CASSLAAGGFANTGELFF. The CDR3 DNA sequence: TGCGCCAGCAGCTTGGCCGCGGGAGGCTTCGCGAACACCGGGGAGCTGTTTTTT.

The chain links TRBV7-2 to TRBJ1-5; D is ambiguous. CDR3 length equals 15 residues. Looked up from germline, CDR1 is SGHTA and CDR2 is FQGNSA. Trimming left V 0 bases short and J 5 bases short, with 11 bases between. The CDR3 DNA is TGTGCCAGCAGCTTAGCCAGGTCCTATGATCAGCCCCAGCATTTT. Protein sequence: CASSLARSYDQPQHF.

V and J are TRBV5-4 and TRBJ1-2; tentatively, D is TRBD1 (6 bases). The CDR3 runs 13 residues. Trimming pared 0 bases from V and 8 bases from J, leaving 11 bases between. The germline CDR1 and CDR2 sequences are SGHNT and YYREEE (reference sequence). CDR3 DNA sequence: TGTGCCAGCAGCTTGGACAGGGTCGGGGGCTACACCTTC. Amino acid sequence: CASSLDRVGGYTF.

This chain joins TRBV30 and TRBJ1-2; D may be TRBD1 (5 bases). The CDR3 has 12 residues. CDR1 GTSNPN and CDR2 SVGIG come from the germline V gene (reference sequence). Trimming shortened V by 1 base and J by 7 bases, and 10 bases separated the two germline ends. CDR3 sequence (DNA): TGTGCCTGGAGTGAAGGGGTCGGTGGCTACACCTTC. Amino acids: CAWSEGVGGYTF. The full variable domain, rest sourced from reference TRBV30 and TRBJ1-2, is SQTIHQWPATLVQPVGSPLSLECTVEGTSNPNLYWYRQAAGRGLQLLFYSVGIGQISSEVPQNLSASRPQDRQFILSSKKLLLSDSGFYLCAWSEGVGGYTFGSGTRLTVV.

The rearrangement uses TRBV5-1 and TRBJ2-3; TRBD2 agrees at 15 bases. The CDR3 is 19 residues long. V dropped 7 bases and J dropped 0; count of bases not matched to a gene: 12. Germline V gives CDR1 SGHRS, CDR2 YFSETQ. CDR3 loop: CASLPGLAGGILSTDTQYF. The CDR3 coding sequence is TGCGCCAGCCTACCGGGACTAGCGGGGGGAATCCTCAGCACAGATACGCAGTATTTT.

The V call is TRBV14, the J call TRBJ2-3; D not resolved. The CDR3 totals 12 residues. V was clipped by 5 bases and J by 6 bases, with 9 bases between them. Germline CDR1 SGHDN, CDR2 FVKESK. CDR3 nucleotides: TGTGCCAGCAGCACGAGGCGGGATACGCAGTATTTT. Its translation is CASSTRRDTQYF.

The chain couples TRBV5-1 to TRBJ1-1; D remains ambiguous. Germline CDR1 SGHRS, CDR2 YFSETQ. The CDR3 sequence is 16 residues long. V gave up 0 bases and J gave up 1 base, with 13 bases separating them. The CDR3 sequence is CASSLVGIAQNTEAFF. CDR3 nucleotides: TGCGCCAGCAGCTTGGTAGGAATAGCCCAGAACACTGAAGCTTTCTTT. The variable domain in full, completed from reference TRBV5-1 and TRBJ1-1, reads KAGVTQTPRYLIKTRGQQVTLSCSPISGHRSVSWYQQTPGQGLQFLFEYFSETQRNKGNFPGRFSGRQFSNSRSEMNVSTLELGDSALYLCASSLVGIAQNTEAFFGQGTRLTVV.

This chain uses TRBV29-1 with TRBJ2-1, with TRBD2 matching over 10 bases. Trimming took 4 bases from V and 0 from J; bases not matched to a gene: 9. CDR3 length equals 17 residues. From germline, CDR1 is SQVTM and CDR2 ANQGSEA. The DNA of the CDR3 is TGCAGCGTTGTAAAGACTAGCGGGCGGAGCTCCTACAATGAGCAGTTCTTC. Residues: CSVVKTSGRSSYNEQFF.

The V call is TRBV14, the J call TRBJ2-7; a weak D match, TRBD1 (5 bases). CDR1 is SGHDN, CDR2 FVKESK, per germline. The CDR3 extends over 12 amino acids. V was trimmed by 0 bases and J by 9 bases, leaving 9 bases between them. CDR3 DNA: TGTGCCAGCAGCCAAGAAGGGGCGCGGCAGTACTTC. Translating it yields CASSQEGARQYF.